What follows are 17 T cell receptor beta chains derived from one specimen sequenced in a study of T-cell reconstitution after alpha-beta-depleted transplantation in children. Library preparation (for TCRbeta) was performed with unique molecular identifiers. TCRdb called the PCR reads again in MiXCR, with one record for every CDR3 protein. The sample carries about 200,000 distinct CDR3 sequences, 5.5% to 7% recorded once. This sample comprised PBMCs, obtained before TCRalphabeta/CD19-depleted stem cell transplant. Source of these receptors: a boy aged 2 to 10 with acute lymphoblastic leukemia, due to receive a stem cell transplant.

At least ten counts were recorded for this clonotype. The chain uses TRBV5-6 and TRBJ2-7; TRBD1 matches 9 bases. Germline V CDR1 and CDR2: SGHDT, YYEEEE. The CDR3 extends over 13 amino acids. After removal of 4 bases from V and 4 bases from J, the junction contained 3 bases not matched to a gene. CDR3 sequence reads: CASSGTGRYEQYF. CDR3 nucleotide sequence: TGTGCCAGCAGCGGGACAGGGAGGTACGAGCAGTACTTC.

At least ten counts were recorded for this clonotype. The CDR3 sequence is CASSLGQGSWNTEAFF. The CDR3 DNA reads TGTGCCAGCAGCCTGGGACAGGGGAGTTGGAACACTGAAGCTTTCTTT. V gene TRBV6-1 combines with J gene TRBJ1-1; TRBD1 matches at 10 bases. Trimming removed 6 bases from V and 1 base from J; junction bases left unmatched: 8. Per germline, CDR1 MNHNS and CDR2 SASEGT. The CDR3 spans 16 residues.

The table lists this clonotype with many counts. The V and J genes are TRBV5-5 and TRBJ2-7; D may match TRBD1 or TRBD2 (5 bases each). CDR1 is SGHKS and CDR2 is YYEKEE in the germline V gene (reference sequence). The CDR3 is 14 amino acids. V shed 0 bases and J shed 2 bases, with 9 bases lying between them. The CDR3 loop is CASSLGPGPYEQYF. The CDR3 DNA is TGTGCCAGCAGCTTGGGTCCGGGACCCTACGAGCAGTACTTC.

The table lists this clonotype with many counts. The chain links TRBV7-9 to TRBJ2-2; 7 nucleotides match TRBD2. Trimming at V came to 5 bases and at J to 7 bases, leaving 7 bases not matched to a gene. Germline CDR1 SEHNR, CDR2 FQNEAQ (reference sequence). This CDR3 region has 14 residues. This CDR3 reads CASSRRGDDGELFF. DNA of the CDR3: TGTGCCAGCAGCAGACGGGGGGACGACGGGGAGCTGTTTTTT.

This clonotype was observed a few times. The chain has TRBV28 and TRBJ1-5, with 9 positions matching TRBD1. The CDR3 runs 17 residues. Looked up from germline, CDR1 is MDHEN and CDR2 is SYDVKM. The V and J ends lost 3 bases and 5 bases, in that order; junction bases with no gene match: 11. The CDR3 loop is CASSLLGNRGPHQPQHF. The CDR3 DNA sequence: TGTGCCAGCAGTTTGCTGGGAAACAGGGGGCCGCATCAGCCCCAGCATTTT.

This clonotype came up many times. The chain recombines TRBV6-1 with TRBJ2-3; the match to TRBD1 covers 8 bases. After removal of 10 bases from V and 2 bases from J, the junction contained 8 bases not matched to a gene. Per the germline V gene, CDR1 is MNHNS and CDR2 is SASEGT. This CDR3 is 14 amino acids long. CDR3: CATNRDRFTDTQYF. The CDR3 nucleotides are TGTGCCACCAACCGGGACAGGTTCACAGATACGCAGTATTTT.

This clonotype was observed a few times. The gene calls are TRBV27 and TRBJ2-1, with 9 nucleotides matching TRBD1. Germline V gene lookup returns CDR1 MNHEY and CDR2 SMNVEV (reference sequence). V lost 8 bases to trimming and J lost 5 bases; unmatched junction nucleotides: 7. This CDR3 is built from 14 residues. In DNA, the CDR3 is TGTGCCAGCGGGTTCCGGGACAGGGACAATGAGCAGTTCTTC. It translates to CASGFRDRDNEQFF.

The sample holds many counts of this clonotype. This rearrangement joins TRBV4-3 to TRBJ2-7; 15 bases line up with TRBD2. The CDR3 has 18 amino acids. Germline V CDR1 and CDR2: LGHNA, YSLEER. Germline trimming cut 4 bases from V and 2 bases from J; bases unmatched to any gene: 9. The chain's CDR3 is CASSRAGGTSGRPYEQYF. CDR3 DNA sequence: TGCGCCAGCAGCCGAGCGGGGGGGACTAGCGGGAGGCCCTACGAGCAGTACTTC.

This clonotype was observed at least ten times. The chain has TRBV7-2 and TRBJ2-3; 7 nucleotides match TRBD2. The CDR3 has 14 residues. The germline V gene has CDR1 SGHTA and CDR2 FQGNSA. The ends lost 6 bases at V and 3 bases at J; junction bases unmatched: 6. The chain's CDR3 is CASRGGSYTDTQYF. Written as DNA, the CDR3 is TGTGCCAGCAGAGGCGGGAGTTATACAGATACGCAGTATTTT.

The chain joins TRBV12-3 or TRBV12-4 to TRBJ1-1, with no clear D. V lost 3 bases and J 0 bases, leaving 8 bases between the germline ends. The CDR3 has 14 amino acids. In nucleotides, the CDR3 is TGTGCCAGCAGTTTGGCCAACATGAACACTGAAGCTTTCTTT. Translated: CASSLANMNTEAFF.

This clonotype was seen at least ten times. The V gene is TRBV7-2, the J gene TRBJ2-1; D is perhaps TRBD1 or TRBD2 (6 bases each). V gave up 4 bases and J gave up 6 bases, with 19 bases separating them. Germline V gene data show CDR1 as SGHTA and CDR2 as FQGNSA. The CDR3 consists of 16 residues. The CDR3 here is CASSYIGGSPVNEQFF. The CDR3 DNA reads as TGTGCCAGCAGCTACATCGGGGGCTCCCCCGTCAATGAGCAGTTCTTC.

This clonotype was picked up many times. The V call is TRBV30, the J call TRBJ1-2; no clear D gene. Trimming stripped 3 bases from V and 3 bases from J, with 11 bases between. CDR1 and CDR2 (germline): GTSNPN, SVGIG (reference sequence). The CDR3 sequence is 13 residues long. CDR3 in DNA: TGTGCCTGGAGCGCCGGGCTAGACTATGGCTACACCTTC. Its translation is CAWSAGLDYGYTF.

This clonotype showed up just a few times. The CDR3 loop is CASSPFPASLYNEQFF. For the CDR3, the DNA is TGTGCCAGCAGCCCTTTCCCCGCTAGTCTCTACAATGAGCAGTTCTTC. This chain uses TRBV6-1 with TRBJ2-1; D unresolved. CDR1 and CDR2 (germline): MNHNS, SASEGT. The CDR3 loop spans 16 amino acids. The V end was cut by 6 bases, the J end by 3 bases, with 18 bases between.

The table lists this clonotype with many counts. The chain couples TRBV7-2 to TRBJ2-6; D uncertain. The V gene's germline CDR1 is SGHTA and CDR2 FQGNSA. Trimming took off 4 bases at V and 2 bases at J, with 0 bases between the two ends. CDR3 length: 12 residues. The CDR3 DNA is TGTGCCAGCAGCTCTGGGGCCAACGTCCTGACTTTC. Its translation is CASSSGANVLTF.

This clonotype was detected ten times or more. This sequence joins TRBV12-3 or TRBV12-4 and TRBJ1-1; D call uncertain. The CDR3 extends over 14 amino acids. Between the trimmed V and J ends, which lost 1 base and 8 bases, there was a span of 14 bases. CDR3 DNA sequence: TGTGCCAGCAGTTTAGATGGGGATACGGGAGAAGCTTTCTTT. This translates into CASSLDGDTGEAFF.

The chain links TRBV6-2 or TRBV6-3 to TRBJ1-5, with 7 positions matching TRBD1. CDR3 length: 15 residues. V shed 2 bases, J shed 5 bases, and the junction held 6 bases outside the gene matches. The V gene's germline CDR1 is MNHEY and CDR2 SVGEGT. The CDR3 nucleotides read TGTGCCAGCAGTTACCAGGGGGTCGGGTATCAGCCCCAGCATTTT. Amino acid sequence: CASSYQGVGYQPQHF.

This clonotype was observed at least ten times. V is TRBV7-9 and J is TRBJ1-6; unclear D gene. The length of the CDR3 is 12 residues. CDR1 is SEHNR and CDR2 is FQNEAQ in the germline V gene (reference sequence). Trimming pared 3 bases from V and 5 bases from J, leaving 2 bases between. CDR3 sequence reads: CASSFDNSPLHF. CDR3 nucleotide sequence: TGTGCCAGCAGCTTTGATAATTCACCCCTCCACTTT.